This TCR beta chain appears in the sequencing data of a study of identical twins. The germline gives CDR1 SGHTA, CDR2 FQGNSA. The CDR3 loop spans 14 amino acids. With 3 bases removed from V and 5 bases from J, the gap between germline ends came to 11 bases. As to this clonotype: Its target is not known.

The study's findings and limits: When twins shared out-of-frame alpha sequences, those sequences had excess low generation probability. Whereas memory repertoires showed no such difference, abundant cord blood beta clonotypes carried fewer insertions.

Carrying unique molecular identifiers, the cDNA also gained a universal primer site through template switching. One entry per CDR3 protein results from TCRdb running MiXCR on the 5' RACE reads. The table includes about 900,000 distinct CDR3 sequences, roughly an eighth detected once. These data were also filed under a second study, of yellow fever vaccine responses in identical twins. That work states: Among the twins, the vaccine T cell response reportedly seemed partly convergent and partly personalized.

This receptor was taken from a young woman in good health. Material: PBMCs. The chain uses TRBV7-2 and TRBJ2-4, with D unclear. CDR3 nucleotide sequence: TGTGCCAGCAGCTTCAGGACCTCCCAAAACATTCAGTACTTC. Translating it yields CASSFRTSQNIQYF.